The 28 T cell receptor beta chains given below trace back to one sample, sequenced in a study of T cell responses to AZD1222 COVID-19 vaccine. Assay used: immunoSEQ multiplex PCR; TCRdb lists only in-frame clones, some missing. Of 130,000 to 150,000 clones listed, around 90% are singletons. Sequenced material: peripheral blood, taken 28 days after the second dose of the MenACWY control vaccine. Every receptor here comes from an adult who received the MenACWY meningococcal vaccine as a control.

CDR3 sequence reads: CASSPIGGTEAFF. CDR3 bases: TGCGCCAGCAGCCCGATAGGGGGCACTGAAGCTTTCTTT. The rearrangement joins TRBV4-1 to TRBJ1-1; D may be TRBD1 (6 bases). V was trimmed by 4 bases and J by 4 bases, leaving 10 bases between them. The CDR3 consists of 13 residues. Germline V CDR1 and CDR2: MGHRA, YSYEKL.

This chain uses TRBV5-6 with TRBJ1-1; D gene ambiguous. The CDR3 has 13 amino acids. Germline V gene data show CDR1 as SGHDT and CDR2 as YYEEEE. V shed 1 base and J shed 4 bases, with 8 bases lying between them. Written as DNA, the CDR3 is TGTGCCAGCAGCTTGTCCGGGGTCACTGAAGCTTTCTTT. It translates to CASSLSGVTEAFF.

The chain links TRBV7-9 to TRBJ2-2; D remains unclear. The germline V gene has CDR1 SEHNR and CDR2 FQNEAQ (reference sequence). This CDR3 spans 15 amino acids. V was shortened by 4 bases and J by 2 bases, with 11 bases between the two germline ends. The CDR3 region has the DNA TGTGCCAGCAGCTGGGCAGACGGAAACACCGGGGAGCTGTTTTTT. Translation: CASSWADGNTGELFF.

The genes are TRBV6-5 and TRBJ1-2; D remains ambiguous. This CDR3 has 13 residues. V lost 2 bases and J 3 bases, leaving 7 bases between the germline ends. Germline V gene sequence: CDR1 MNHEY, CDR2 SVGAGI. The CDR3 region has the DNA TGTGCCAGCAGTTACCCCTTTTACTATGGCTACACCTTC. It specifies CASSYPFYYGYTF.

The chain employs TRBV4-3 and TRBJ1-1; 7 positions match TRBD1. Germline V gene lookup returns CDR1 LGHNA and CDR2 YSLEER. The CDR3 consists of 15 residues. With V trimmed by 0 bases and J by 1 base, 2 bases remained unmatched. The CDR3 sequence is CASSQETGANTEAFF. For the CDR3, the DNA is TGCGCCAGCAGCCAAGAAACAGGGGCGAACACTGAAGCTTTCTTT.

Here the CDR3 reads CATSLRGDYGYTF. CDR3 coding DNA: TGTGCCACCAGCCTCAGGGGAGACTATGGCTACACCTTC. The gene calls are TRBV15 and TRBJ1-2, with D possibly matching TRBD1 (6 bases). V gave up 5 bases and J gave up 3 bases, with 10 bases separating them. In germline, CDR1 is LNHNV, CDR2 YYDKDF (reference sequence). The CDR3 loop spans 13 amino acids.

The rearrangement joins TRBV6-5 to TRBJ1-5; 7 bases are a match to TRBD1. V trimming: 4 bases; J trimming: 3 bases; junction bases outside the gene matches: 6. CDR3 length equals 15 residues. CDR1 is MNHEY and CDR2 is SVGAGI in the germline V gene. DNA of the CDR3: TGTGCCAGCAGTTCCTGGACAGGATCCAATCAGCCCCAGCATTTT. Translation gives CASSSWTGSNQPQHF.

The chain recombines TRBV3-1 (or the pseudogene TRBV3-2) with TRBJ1-3; D is unresolved. V shed 4 bases and J shed 0 bases, with 7 bases lying between them. The CDR3 totals 14 residues. The germline V gene encodes CDR1 LGHDT and CDR2 YNNKEL (reference sequence). The CDR3 is CASSPVSSGNTIYF. The CDR3 DNA reads TGTGCCAGCAGCCCCGTGAGCTCTGGAAACACCATATATTTT.

The chain links TRBV4-1 to TRBJ1-2, with D possibly matching TRBD1 (5 bases). The CDR3 consists of 14 residues. The germline V gene encodes CDR1 MGHRA and CDR2 YSYEKL. Deletions cut 0 bases from V and 5 bases from J, with 10 bases between. CDR3 sequence (DNA): TGCGCCAGCAGCCAAGATCGGGGGAGTTATGGCTACACCTTC. This translates into CASSQDRGSYGYTF.

The chain couples TRBV7-9 to TRBJ2-5; D possibly corresponds to TRBD2 (5 bases). This CDR3 is 14 amino acids long. Germline values: CDR1 SEHNR, CDR2 FQNEAQ (reference sequence). V was pared by 6 bases and J by 0 bases, with 11 bases between. The CDR3 DNA reads TGTGCCAGCAGTTTGCGGCGGGACCAAGAGACCCAGTACTTC. This gives the protein CASSLRRDQETQYF.

The chain recombines TRBV7-9 with TRBJ1-2; no clear D gene. Germline CDR1 and CDR2: SEHNR and FQNEAQ (reference sequence). The CDR3 has 13 amino acids. Deletions cut 5 bases from V and 0 bases from J, with 7 bases between. CDR3 sequence: CASSPGANYGYTF. The CDR3 DNA is TGTGCCAGCAGCCCGGGAGCTAACTATGGCTACACCTTC.

The rearrangement links TRBV27 to TRBJ2-3; D gene uncertain. Looked up from germline, CDR1 is MNHEY and CDR2 is SMNVEV (reference sequence). V was pared by 3 bases and J by 1 base, with 8 bases between. The CDR3 has 14 amino acids. The CDR3 reads CASSFAAGTDTQYF. The CDR3 nucleotides are TGTGCCAGCAGTTTCGCGGCGGGCACAGATACGCAGTATTTT.

V and J are TRBV5-6 and TRBJ1-2; a weak D match, TRBD1 (5 bases). The germline V and J ends were trimmed by 0 bases and 8 bases, with 11 bases remaining between them. The CDR3 is 13 residues long. Germline assignment: CDR1 SGHDT and CDR2 YYEEEE. CDR3 nucleotide sequence: TGTGCCAGCAGCTTGGTGGGGACCCGGGGCTACACCTTC. Protein: CASSLVGTRGYTF.

The genes are TRBV19 and TRBJ2-3; D possibly corresponds to TRBD2 (5 bases). Trimming pared 0 bases from V and 11 bases from J, leaving 12 bases between. CDR1 LNHDA and CDR2 SQIVND come from the germline V gene (reference sequence). The CDR3 runs 13 residues. The CDR3 here is CASSIDRSGRQYF. The CDR3, as DNA: TGTGCCAGTAGTATAGACCGCAGCGGAAGGCAGTATTTT.

The chain joins TRBV19 to TRBJ2-7; 9 nucleotides align to TRBD2. The CDR3 runs to 15 residues. Germline V gives CDR1 LNHDA, CDR2 SQIVND (reference sequence). Germline trimming cut 3 bases from V and 5 bases from J; bases unmatched to any gene: 8. The DNA of the CDR3 is TGTGCCAGTAGTATTGTCACTAGCGGGTCCCACGAGCAGTACTTC. Its protein product is CASSIVTSGSHEQYF.

The rearrangement uses TRBV2 and TRBJ1-2, with D maybe TRBD1 (6 bases). Germline CDR1 and CDR2: SNHLY and FYNNEI. This CDR3 spans 15 amino acids. Trimming took off 6 bases at V and 4 bases at J, with 18 bases between the two ends. In DNA form, the CDR3 reads TGTGCCAGCAGAGAGAGACAGGAGCCTATCTATGGCTACACCTTC. This encodes CASRERQEPIYGYTF.

The CDR3 DNA is TGTGCCAGCAGCGTAGCTTCGGGGAGGCACACCGGGGAGCTGTTTTTT. Amino acid sequence: CASSVASGRHTGELFF. The chain is built from TRBV9 and TRBJ2-2, with a possible D match to TRBD2 (6 bases). The CDR3 contains 16 residues. V was pared by 0 bases and J by 3 bases, with 12 bases between. Germline values: CDR1 SGDLS, CDR2 YYNGEE.

This chain joins TRBV7-9 and TRBJ2-7; D not resolved. Trimming shortened V by 1 base and J by 1 base, and 8 bases separated the two germline ends. Looked up from germline, CDR1 is SEHNR and CDR2 is FQNEAQ (reference sequence). This CDR3 comprises 14 residues. The CDR3 DNA reads as TGTGCCAGCAGCTTAGGAGGTTGGTCCTACGAGCAGTACTTC. Translating gives CASSLGGWSYEQYF.

This clone has just a few counts. J is TRBJ2-1 and V is TRBV18; a weak D match, TRBD1 (6 bases). Germline values: CDR1 KGHSH, CDR2 LQKENI. CDR3 length: 13 residues. Trimming removed 3 bases from V and 4 bases from J, with 7 bases in between. The CDR3 spells CASSPGQYNEQFF. In DNA, the CDR3 is TGTGCCAGCTCACCTGGACAGTACAATGAGCAGTTCTTC.

The chain uses TRBV6-6 and TRBJ1-4; 7 bases map to TRBD1. Germline V gives CDR1 MNHNY, CDR2 SVGAGI (reference sequence). The CDR3 extends over 14 amino acids. With 6 bases clipped from V and 6 bases from J, the junction kept 7 bases outside the gene matches. CDR3 sequence reads: CASSRTTGHEKLFF. The CDR3 DNA sequence: TGTGCCAGCAGCCGGACGACAGGGCATGAAAAACTGTTTTTT.

The chain couples TRBV7-2 to TRBJ1-2, with D maybe TRBD1 (6 bases). Germline V gene sequence: CDR1 SGHTA, CDR2 FQGNSA. V lost 4 bases and J 4 bases, leaving 13 bases between the germline ends. The CDR3 spans 14 residues. As DNA, the CDR3 is TGTGCCAGCAGCTACAGGGTAGGTAGCTATGGCTACACCTTC. Translation: CASSYRVGSYGYTF. The full variable domain, rest sourced from reference TRBV7-2 and TRBJ1-2, is GAGVSQSPSNKVTEKGKDVELRCDPISGHTALYWYRQSLGQGLEFLIYFQGNSAPDKSGLPSDRFSAERTGGSVSTLTIQRTQQEDSAVYLCASSYRVGSYGYTFGSGTRLTVV.

The chain links TRBV30 to TRBJ2-7, with 14 bases identical to TRBD2. With 1 base clipped from V and 1 base from J, the junction kept 3 bases outside the gene matches. The CDR3 has 16 residues. CDR1 and CDR2 (germline): GTSNPN, SVGIG (reference sequence). The CDR3 nucleotides read TGTGCCTGGAGTGCGGGACTAGCGGGAGAGTCCTACGAGCAGTACTTC. Translated: CAWSAGLAGESYEQYF.

V usage is TRBV12-3 or TRBV12-4 and J usage is TRBJ1-2, with 8 bases fitting TRBD1. V lost 6 bases and J lost 3; bases outside the gene matches: 3. The CDR3 has 13 residues. CDR3 DNA: TGTGCCAGCAGAGTGACAGGGGACTATGGCTACACCTTC. It is translated as CASRVTGDYGYTF.

J is TRBJ1-1 and V is TRBV20-1; D may be TRBD1 (6 bases). Germline CDR1 DFQATT, CDR2 SNEGSKA (reference sequence). The V and J ends lost 3 bases and 3 bases respectively, with 20 bases between them. This CDR3 region has 16 residues. CDR3 in amino acids: CSASTGRGAGDTEAFF. CDR3 nucleotide sequence: TGCAGTGCTAGTACAGGGAGGGGGGCAGGGGACACTGAAGCTTTCTTT.

This clone has only a few counts. CDR3 loop: CASSLERGRGGELFF. The CDR3 DNA is TGTGCCAGCAGCCTCGAGAGGGGAAGGGGCGGGGAGCTGTTTTTT. This chain uses TRBV7-6 with TRBJ2-2, with D perhaps being TRBD1 or TRBD2 (5 bases each). Trimming left V 5 bases short and J 7 bases short, with 17 bases between. CDR3 length equals 15 residues. Germline assignment: CDR1 SGHVS and CDR2 FNYEAQ.

The chain employs TRBV6-5 and TRBJ2-7, with D perhaps given as TRBD1 or TRBD2 (5 bases each). The CDR3 is 14 amino acids. V was trimmed by 6 bases and J by 2 bases, leaving 14 bases between them. CDR1 is MNHEY and CDR2 is SVGAGI in the germline V gene. The CDR3, as DNA: TGTGCCAGCAGGGACCGGGACGGGACCTACGAGCAGTACTTC. Translating it yields CASRDRDGTYEQYF.

This chain uses TRBV9 with TRBJ1-2, with 7 bases aligning to TRBD1. In germline, CDR1 is SGDLS, CDR2 YYNGEE. The CDR3 has 17 residues. With 3 bases clipped from V and 1 base from J, the junction kept 12 bases outside the gene matches. The DNA for the CDR3 is TGTGCCAGCAGCGCCCGTAAACAGGGGCCTCTTAACTATGGCTACACCTTC. The encoded protein is CASSARKQGPLNYGYTF.

The chain combines TRBV19 with TRBJ2-1; either TRBD1 or TRBD2 may fit D (6 bases each). Germline values: CDR1 LNHDA, CDR2 SQIVND (reference sequence). Trimming stripped 2 bases from V and 2 bases from J, with 10 bases between. The CDR3 loop spans 15 amino acids. Here the CDR3 DNA reads TGTGCCAGTAGTATATGGGGGGCCCCCTACAATGAGCAGTTCTTC. Protein: CASSIWGAPYNEQFF.